This passage covers 8 T cell receptor beta chains from one sample sequenced in a study of cytomegalovirus exposure and HLA in healthy donors. The PCR contained 60 Vbeta and 13 Jbeta primers. Method: immunoSEQ multiplex PCR; TCRdb's copy keeps in-frame clones and lacks some. The sample holds over 130,000 clones; roughly 78% are singletons and the top ten take roughly 6%. Sequenced: PBMCs. These receptors originate from a man aged 50 to 60 in good health and CMV-seropositive.

The genes are TRBV5-1 and TRBJ1-2; maybe TRBD1 (5 bases). Trimming took 2 bases from V and 2 from J, leaving 19 bases between them. Germline lookup yields CDR1 SGHRS and CDR2 YFSETQ. The CDR3 spans 17 residues. CDR3 sequence reads: CASSFAGDPILNYGYTF. The CDR3 DNA reads as TGCGCCAGCAGCTTCGCGGGGGACCCAATCTTAAACTATGGCTACACCTTC.

Only one count was recorded for this clone. CDR3 protein: CASSSRGLGNTIYF. In DNA, the CDR3 is TGTGCCAGCAGTTCTCGGGGGTTAGGAAACACCATATATTTT. This chain connects TRBV7-2 to TRBJ1-3; TRBD1 is a possible D gene (5 bases). This CDR3 has 14 residues. Germline loops: CDR1 SGHTA, CDR2 FQGNSA. Trimming shortened V by 6 bases and J by 4 bases, and 13 bases separated the two germline ends.

The genes are TRBV5-1 and TRBJ2-2, with no clear D. The CDR3 has 12 amino acids. Between the trimmed V and J ends, which lost 4 bases and 4 bases, there was a span of 5 bases. Germline loops: CDR1 SGHRS, CDR2 YFSETQ. CDR3 sequence reads: CASSHSTGELFF. In nucleotides, the CDR3 is TGCGCCAGCAGCCACAGCACCGGGGAGCTGTTTTTT. The full variable domain, completed using reference TRBV5-1 and TRBJ2-2, is KAGVTQTPRYLIKTRGQQVTLSCSPISGHRSVSWYQQTPGQGLQFLFEYFSETQRNKGNFPGRFSGRQFSNSRSEMNVSTLELGDSALYLCASSHSTGELFFGEGSRLTVL.

Only a few counts were recorded for this clone. CDR3 loop: CASSLSTGRSPLHF. The CDR3 DNA sequence: TGTGCCAGCAGCTTAAGTACAGGGCGGTCACCCCTCCACTTT. This chain links TRBV7-9 with TRBJ1-6; D possibly corresponds to TRBD1 (6 bases). This CDR3 contains 14 residues. V was trimmed by 2 bases and J by 10 bases, leaving 12 bases between them. In germline, CDR1 is SEHNR, CDR2 FQNEAQ (reference sequence).

This chain connects TRBV7-9 to TRBJ1-1; perhaps TRBD1 as D (6 bases). Germline CDR1 is SEHNR and CDR2 is FQNEAQ (reference sequence). Trimming took 1 base from V and 10 from J, leaving 19 bases between them. CDR3 length: 15 amino acids. CDR3 residues: CASSLVPRLQGRAFF. In DNA form, the CDR3 reads TGTGCCAGCAGCTTAGTACCCCGGCTTCAGGGGCGAGCTTTCTTT. The whole variable domain, remainder taken from reference TRBV7-9 and TRBJ1-1, is DTGVSQNPRHKITKRGQNVTFRCDPISEHNRLYWYRQTLGQGPEFLTYFQNEAQLEKSRLLSDRFSAERPKGSFSTLEIQRTEQGDSAMYLCASSLVPRLQGRAFFGQGTRLTVV.

The V call is TRBV7-9, the J call TRBJ2-4, with no clear D. Germline assignment: CDR1 SEHNR and CDR2 FQNEAQ (reference sequence). Trimming took 5 bases from V and 7 from J, leaving 12 bases between them. The CDR3 length is 13 residues. The CDR3 loop is CASSHWAQNIQYF. In nucleotides, the CDR3 is TGTGCCAGCAGCCATTGGGCCCAGAACATTCAGTACTTC.

The V gene is TRBV6-1, the J gene TRBJ2-7, with TRBD2 identical over 11 bases. The CDR3 sequence is 16 residues long. Germline lookup yields CDR1 MNHNS and CDR2 SASEGT. V was clipped by 4 bases and J by 3 bases; unmatched bases: 8. The CDR3 is CASSVGFSGRGYEQYF. The CDR3 DNA reads as TGTGCCAGCAGTGTAGGATTTAGCGGGAGGGGCTACGAGCAGTACTTC.

The chain couples TRBV10-1 to TRBJ2-5; 7 bases line up with TRBD2. With 6 bases clipped from V and 11 bases from J, the junction kept 12 bases outside the gene matches. The CDR3 has 13 residues. Looked up from germline, CDR1 is WNHNN and CDR2 is SYGVQD (reference sequence). The CDR3 sequence: CASSLGEGGEQYF. The CDR3 nucleotides read TGCGCCAGCAGCCTCGGGGAGGGCGGGGAGCAGTACTTC.